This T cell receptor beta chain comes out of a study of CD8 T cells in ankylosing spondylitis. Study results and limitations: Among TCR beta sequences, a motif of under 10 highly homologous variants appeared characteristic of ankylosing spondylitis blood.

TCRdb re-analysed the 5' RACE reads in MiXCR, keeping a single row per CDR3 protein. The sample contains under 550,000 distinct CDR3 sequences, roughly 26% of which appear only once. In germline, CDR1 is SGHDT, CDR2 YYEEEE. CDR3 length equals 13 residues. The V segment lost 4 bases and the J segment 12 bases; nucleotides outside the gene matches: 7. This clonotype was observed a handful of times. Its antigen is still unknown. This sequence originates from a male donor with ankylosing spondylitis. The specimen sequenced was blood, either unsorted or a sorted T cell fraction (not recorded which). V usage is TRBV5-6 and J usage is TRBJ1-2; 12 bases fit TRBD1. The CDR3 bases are TGTGCCAGCAGCGTCCGGGACAGGGGGCCACACACCTTC. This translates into CASSVRDRGPHTF. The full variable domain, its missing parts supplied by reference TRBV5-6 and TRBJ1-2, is DAGVTQSPTHLIKTRGQQVTLRCSPKSGHDTVSWYQQALGQGPQFIFQYYEEEERQRGNFPDRFSGHQFPNYSSELNVNALLLGDSALYLCASSVRDRGPHTFGSGTRLTVV.